This T cell receptor beta chain was profiled in a study of shared clonotypes between healthy human individuals (TCRdb year 2020). Background on the whole study: Three men and two women, aged 18 to 49 years, made up the cohort. Blood TCR repertoires of five healthy adults were deeply sequenced to estimate repertoire size and the extent of clonotype sharing between individuals. To increase sequencing depth and limit assay-specific biases, TCR repertoire library preparation and sequencing were carried out by different laboratories using diverse techniques. Each donor's leukapheresis produced roughly between roughly 0.85 and 9.5 billion PBMCs. For each donor, CD4 naive and CD4 memory were each given three plates, CD8 naive was given two plates, and CD8 memory was given one plate. Overall study outcomes, separate from this receptor: Because the study included only a small number of donors, the genetic and exposure-history diversity represented was limited. Incomplete sequencing was indicated by rarefaction of sorted-subset datasets, despite the large sequencing depth. Clonotypes shared by all four sorted-subset donors showed higher generation probabilities than non-shared clonotypes. Sampling was limited to blood, and TCR repertoires in tissue likely differ from TCR repertoires in blood. When a few donors were compared, the shared fraction of clonotypes was roughly 5% for naive CD4, 3% to 4% for naive CD8, roughly 2.3% for memory CD4, and under 0.5% for memory CD8. Larger estimated clonotype richness was generally found for naive subsets than for memory subsets. Pairwise subsampling led to the expectation that sequencing depth would affect the degree of clonotype sharing among donors.

A word on this clone: Its antigen target is currently unknown. Qualities for individual bases were not recorded, and no much larger clone is one base off.

Using the deep immunoSEQ assay, multiplex PCR amplified TCR CDR3 regions from genomic DNA. Extracted genomic DNA from each cell subset was spread evenly across all wells of several immunoSEQ 96-well plates, with each plate serving as a replicate. For sorted subsets, about 210 ng of genomic DNA, equivalent to some 30,000 T cell genomes, went into each replicate PCR. Purified libraries were quantified with a Qubit 3.0 fluorometer, sized on a Bioanalyzer 2100, and re-quantified with the KAPA Library Quantification kit. Each immunoSEQ 96-well plate was sequenced on its own single-read 150-cycle Illumina NextSeq 550 flow cell. Per the original workflow: Because the immunoSEQ output held only junctional sequences and lacked quality scores, the filtering could not match the filtering applied to full-length reads. To assign V/J genes and CDR3, sequences were annotated against IMGT germline references using PyIR, a Python wrapper for IgBLAST v1.9. Reads with weak V/J assignments (E-value above 1e-6), missing CDR3, stop codons, out-of-frame junctions, or ambiguous translated residues were removed. V3J clonotypes were defined by identical inferred V gene, J gene, and CDR3 amino acid sequence. To compute the percentage overlap between repertoires, the number of shared unique clonotypes was divided by the size of the smaller repertoire. Repertoire richness was assessed with RTK rarefaction, the Chao1 estimator, and Recon v2.1 estimates of unobserved clonotypes. Generation probabilities for all TCRbeta clonotypes obtained by the gDNA method from a handful of donors were computed using OLGA. The clones in this table, taken by TCRdb from immuneACCESS, are in-frame only. Not every clone is retained; where verified, under half of the shortfall comes from an unresolved V gene, and the cause of the rest is unknown. V, J and clone size are taken as reported in that table, and D and trimming were inferred from the DNA itself. A total of under 350,000 clones appear in this sample, around 86% of them only once. Around 15% of the sample lies in the top ten.

In the germline V gene, CDR1 corresponds to SGHTA and CDR2 to FQGNSA. Measured from the cysteine to the phenylalanine, the CDR3 is 16 residues long. CDR3 DNA only is kept here, 48 bases in frame from base 1. V is cut back by 1 base and J by 5 bases, with 8 bases in the junction unmatched. The donors were healthy, HIV-negative adults with no recently reported acute infections or vaccinations. Every donor was a Caucasian adult living in Nashville, Tennessee, USA. CD8 memory samples consisted of magnetically selected CD45RO+ cells combined with CCR7-negative CD45RA+ effector memory (TemRA) cells. Blood was obtained by leukapheresis, after which PBMCs were separated by Ficoll-Histopaque density gradient centrifugation and cryopreserved in liquid nitrogen vapor phase. Analytical flow cytometry was used to check the purity and quantity of each magnetically sorted T cell population. From each sorted fraction, genomic DNA was isolated and quantified by UV absorbance on a Nanodrop 2000c.

The sequence was obtained from a man younger than 35 in good health. Here the chain combines TRBV7-2 and TRBJ2-7; 10 junctional bases match TRBD1. Material for sequencing was memory CD8+ T cells sorted from blood. Per the publication, the cell subset or site label means: CD45RO+ cells pooled with CCR7-negative TemRA cells. CDR3 loop: CASSLGGTGAPNEQYF. The DNA sequence is TGTGCCAGCAGCTTAGGGGGGACAGGGGCCCCCAACGAGCAGTACTTC. Supplemented by the reference TRBV7-2 and TRBJ2-7 proteins around the CDR3, the complete variable domain is GAGVSQSPSNKVTEKGKDVELRCDPISGHTALYWYRQSLGQGLEFLIYFQGNSAPDKSGLPSDRFSAERTGGSVSTLTIQRTQQEDSAVYLCASSLGGTGAPNEQYFGPGTRLTVT.